What follows are 17 T cell receptor beta chains derived from one specimen sequenced in a study of CD8+ T cells in alopecia areata (dated by TCRdb to 2016 to 2019). The protocol used for the library was the immunoSEQ multiplex PCR assay. RNA was extracted from all samples and reverse transcribed into cDNA, which served as template for TCR sequencing. Imported from immuneACCESS, the table was reduced by TCRdb to in-frame sequences with V and J called. These copies leave out some clones; in studies compared against another copy, an unresolved V gene accounts for under half, and the cause of the remainder is not known. This sample lists roughly 100,000 clones; around three fifths were detected once. Of the sample, around 8.5% falls within the top ten clones. The sequenced sample consisted of CD4+ T cells sorted from blood. These receptors all stem from a human donor in good health.

The gene calls are TRBV18 and TRBJ2-1; D perhaps matches TRBD2 (7 bases). The germline V gene encodes CDR1 KGHSH and CDR2 LQKENI. The V gene lost 5 bases and the J gene lost 8 bases, with 16 bases spanning the gap. The CDR3 covers 14 residues. The CDR3 DNA follows: TGTGCCAGCTCATACCAAGGGGGGGAGTATGAGCAGTTCTTC. The encoded protein is CASSYQGGEYEQFF.

This chain joins TRBV28 and TRBJ2-5; D tentatively fits TRBD1 or TRBD2 (5 bases each). The CDR3 extends over 16 amino acids. Trimming left V 1 base short and J 5 bases short, with 17 bases between. Germline V gene lookup returns CDR1 MDHEN and CDR2 SYDVKM. The CDR3 DNA is TGTGCCAGCAGTTTATACGCGCCAGGGTGGGGGGAGACCCAGTACTTC. Residues: CASSLYAPGWGETQYF.

The gene calls are TRBV30 and TRBJ2-1, with 9 nucleotides matching TRBD1. V lost 3 bases to trimming and J lost 2 bases; unmatched junction nucleotides: 5. Looked up from germline, CDR1 is GTSNPN and CDR2 is SVGIG (reference sequence). The CDR3 consists of 15 residues. The CDR3, as DNA: TGTGCCTGGAGAAGGAGACAGGGGGCCTACAATGAGCAGTTCTTC. Translation: CAWRRRQGAYNEQFF.

This clone has a count of ten or more. The rearrangement uses TRBV29-1 and TRBJ2-1; TRBD2 is a possible D gene (7 bases). This CDR3 contains 12 residues. Germline V gives CDR1 SQVTM, CDR2 ANQGSEA. CDR3 bases: TGCAGTGCTCGGGGGGCTGGCAATGAGCAGTTCTTC. This gives the protein CSARGAGNEQFF.

The chain combines TRBV5-6 with TRBJ1-6; no firm D call. Between the trimmed V and J ends, which lost 1 base and 8 bases, there was a span of 4 bases. The germline V gene has CDR1 SGHDT and CDR2 YYEEEE. The CDR3 runs to 12 residues. The CDR3 coding sequence is TGTGCCAGCAGCTTGAGGTATTCACCCCTCCACTTT. It specifies CASSLRYSPLHF.

V is TRBV7-8 and J is TRBJ1-1; TRBD1 might be the D (5 bases). The CDR3 has 12 amino acids. V was cut by 5 bases and J by 7 bases, with 11 bases left in between. Germline V gives CDR1 SGHVS, CDR2 FQNEAQ. CDR3 coding DNA: TGTGCCAGCAGCCCCCGGAGGGGTGAAGCTTTCTTT. It specifies CASSPRRGEAFF.

This clone was picked up a small number of times. This rearrangement joins TRBV7-6 to TRBJ1-1; D not certain. CDR1 and CDR2 from the germline V gene are SGHVS and FNYEAQ. CDR3 size: 15 residues. V lost 0 bases to trimming and J lost 0 bases, with 8 bases between them. The CDR3 DNA sequence: TGTGCCAGCAGCTTAGCGGCCGGTTTGAACACTGAAGCTTTCTTT. Residues: CASSLAAGLNTEAFF.

The chain has TRBV6-5 and TRBJ1-1; no clear D. The CDR3 is made up of 14 amino acids. The germline gives CDR1 MNHEY, CDR2 SVGAGI. V was cut by 5 bases and J by 6 bases, with 16 bases left in between. The CDR3, as DNA: TGTGCCAGCAGTCCTGCACGGGGTCGGGCTGAAGCTTTCTTT. This translates into CASSPARGRAEAFF.

This clone was observed a few times. The genes are TRBV5-4 and TRBJ2-3; D is tentatively TRBD1 or TRBD2 (5 bases each). This CDR3 has 13 residues. V lost 5 bases and J 3 bases, leaving 10 bases between the germline ends. The V gene's germline CDR1 is SGHNT and CDR2 YYREEE (reference sequence). The CDR3 region has the DNA TGTGCCAGCAGGGGGTGGGGGACAGATACGCAGTATTTT. Encoded protein: CASRGWGTDTQYF.

The V and J genes are TRBV7-2 and TRBJ2-7; D is unclear. Germline V gene data show CDR1 as SGHTA and CDR2 as FQGNSA. Trimming took 1 base from V and 7 from J, leaving 11 bases between them. The CDR3 has 13 amino acids. Here the CDR3 reads CASSLVWLGEQYF. The CDR3 DNA sequence: TGTGCCAGCAGCTTAGTTTGGTTGGGAGAGCAGTACTTC.

The chain has TRBV25-1 and TRBJ2-3, with 9 bases aligning to TRBD2. The CDR3 contains 17 residues. From germline, CDR1 is MGHDK and CDR2 SYGVNS. The junction had 9 bases not matched to a gene; V was cut back by 5 bases and J by 0 bases. Written as DNA, the CDR3 is TGTGCCAGCAGTAACTCCGAGCGGGGGGTAAGCACAGATACGCAGTATTTT. Protein product: CASSNSERGVSTDTQYF.

The gene calls are TRBV2 and TRBJ2-5; D ambiguous. Germline CDR1 SNHLY, CDR2 FYNNEI. The CDR3 totals 14 residues. V lost 0 bases and J 5 bases, leaving 10 bases between the germline ends. CDR3 nucleotides: TGTGCCAGCAGTGAAGCGGTCCTAGTCGAGACCCAGTACTTC. Residues: CASSEAVLVETQYF.

V is TRBV6-5 and J is TRBJ2-7, with D perhaps matching TRBD2 (7 bases). Germline values: CDR1 MNHEY, CDR2 SVGAGI. Trimming left V 5 bases short and J 3 bases short, with 14 bases between. This CDR3 contains 14 residues. CDR3 DNA sequence: TGTGCCAGCAGTATCGGGGGGCCGGGCTACGAGCAGTACTTC. Its protein is CASSIGGPGYEQYF.

The genes are TRBV4-2 and TRBJ1-1; 9 nucleotides align to TRBD1. Looked up from germline, CDR1 is LGHNA and CDR2 is YNFKEQ. The CDR3 extends over 16 amino acids. With V trimmed by 5 bases and J by 0 bases, 7 bases remained unmatched. This CDR3 is CASSLGDRVVNTEAFF. The CDR3 DNA follows: TGTGCCAGCAGCTTGGGGGACAGGGTGGTGAACACTGAAGCTTTCTTT.

This clone was seen just once. This rearrangement joins TRBV30 to TRBJ1-1; TRBD1 might be the D (6 bases). The V gene's germline CDR1 is GTSNPN and CDR2 SVGIG (reference sequence). This CDR3 spans 14 amino acids. V shed 6 bases and J shed 0 bases, with 14 bases lying between them. CDR3 region: CACQQGNMNTEAFF. The CDR3 DNA reads as TGTGCCTGTCAGCAGGGGAACATGAACACTGAAGCTTTCTTT.

This clone was seen only a few times. CDR3 sequence (DNA): TGCAGCGCCCAGGGACAGGGTCTTGATCAGTACTTC. Residues: CSAQGQGLDQYF. The chain links TRBV29-1 to TRBJ2-4; 9 nucleotides align to TRBD1. J lost 12 bases, V lost 7 bases, and 10 bases had no gene match. This CDR3 spans 12 amino acids. Germline V gene data show CDR1 as SQVTM and CDR2 as ANQGSEA. The variable domain in full, with the rest retrieved from reference TRBV29-1 and TRBJ2-4, is SAVISQKPSRDICQRGTSLTIQCQVDSQVTMMFWYRQQPGQSLTLIATANQGSEATYESGFVIDKFPISRPNLTFSTLTVSNMSPEDSSIYLCSAQGQGLDQYFGAGTRLSVL.

This chain joins TRBV30 and TRBJ1-6, with 7 bases lining up with TRBD1. This CDR3 spans 13 amino acids. V dropped 0 bases and J dropped 8; count of bases not matched to a gene: 1. Germline V lookup: CDR1 GTSNPN, CDR2 SVGIG (reference sequence). CDR3 in DNA: TGTGCCTGGAGTGTAACAGGGGATTCACCCCTCCACTTT. This translates into CAWSVTGDSPLHF.